This T cell receptor beta chain came from a study of glioma-infiltrating T cells. Findings of the study overall: Gliomas, especially low-grade, showed above-expected tissue-blood divergence; non-neoplastic patients showed below. Tissue and blood shared very few CDR3 sequences.

V was clipped by 6 bases and J by 5 bases, with 10 bases between them. CDR1 and CDR2 (germline): MNHEY, SMNVEV (reference sequence). The CDR3 has 13 residues. This clonotype occurred many times. Its antigen is currently unknown. The iRepertoire nested amplicon-rescue multiplex PCR amplified TCR alpha and beta CDR3s from RNA. Tissue mRNA or PBMC total RNA, roughly 85-450 ng, went into one-step reverse transcription and amplification. TCRdb reanalysed the multiplex PCR reads using MiXCR and keeps one entry per CDR3 protein. Here the sample spans under 200,000 distinct CDR3 sequences, roughly 45% being singletons.

The J gene is TRBJ2-2, the V gene TRBV27; D ambiguous. The receptor comes from a human donor with low-grade glioma or glioblastoma, undergoing nonglioma brain surgery, or in good health (not recorded which). The sample taken for sequencing was glioma tissue, nonneoplastic brain tissue, or PBMCs (not recorded which). The CDR3 here is CASSPSWTGELFF. The CDR3 DNA reads TGTGCCAGCAGCCCAAGTTGGACCGGGGAGCTGTTTTTT.